What follows are 10 T cell receptor beta chains derived from one specimen sequenced in a study of T cell repertoires in cytomegalovirus infection. TCRdb re-called the reads through MiXCR, storing one row per CDR3 protein. The sample lists over 150,000 distinct CDR3 sequences, about a sixth occurring once. Sequencing was done on a sample of CD8+ T cells from PBMCs. The receptors stem from a human donor in good health (CMV status not recorded). Some clones in this sample may be carry-over from other donors' samples.

This clonotype showed up many times. The rearrangement joins TRBV7-2 to TRBJ1-2, with D maybe TRBD1 (5 bases). Trimming stripped 7 bases from V and 6 bases from J, with 12 bases between. The germline gives CDR1 SGHTA, CDR2 FQGNSA. This CDR3 spans 12 amino acids. CDR3 coding DNA: TGTGCCAGCACTCTCAGGGAGGATGGCTACACCTTC. Protein: CASTLREDGYTF.

A note on this clonotype: The junction shows a germline mismatch at one end, possibly a read error. The chain combines TRBV5-4 with TRBJ2-3, with 11 bases lining up with TRBD1. This CDR3 region has 18 residues. Germline V gene data show CDR1 as SGHNT and CDR2 as YYREEE (reference sequence). The CDR3 protein is CTSSLNPRRDRGSDTQYF. The CDR3 DNA is TGTACCAGCAGCTTGAACCCCCGAAGGGACAGGGGGTCAGATACGCAGTATTTT.

V gene TRBV7-2 combines with J gene TRBJ2-7; D remains unclear. Germline-derived CDR1 and CDR2 are SGHTA and FQGNSA. V lost 1 base, J lost 4 bases, and 14 bases lay in between. The length of the CDR3 is 15 residues. The CDR3 region is CASSLEPPPVYEQYF. In DNA form, the CDR3 reads TGTGCCAGCAGCTTAGAGCCTCCCCCGGTATACGAGCAGTACTTC.

The rearrangement uses TRBV6-6 and TRBJ2-4, with a weak D call TRBD1 (5 bases). Germline V gene lookup returns CDR1 MNHNY and CDR2 SVGAGI (reference sequence). This CDR3 is built from 16 residues. With 5 bases removed from V and 3 bases from J, the gap between germline ends came to 17 bases. This CDR3 reads CASSVDSIGVKNIQYF. The CDR3, as DNA: TGTGCCAGCAGTGTCGACAGTATTGGCGTCAAAAACATTCAGTACTTC.

This clonotype was counted a single time. The chain carries TRBV6-2 or TRBV6-3 and TRBJ2-1; D possibly matches TRBD1 or TRBD2 (5 bases each). Deletions cut 6 bases from V and 14 bases from J, with 14 bases between. Germline CDR1 reads MNHEY; CDR2 reads SVGEGT. The CDR3 extends over 11 amino acids. Here the CDR3 reads CASRTGTPKFF. The CDR3 DNA follows: TGTGCCAGCAGGACCGGGACGCCCAAGTTCTTC.

For the CDR3, the DNA is TGTGCCAGCAGTTTATCGAAGGGAACCTACAATGAGCAGTTCTTC. Amino acids: CASSLSKGTYNEQFF. This rearrangement joins TRBV27 to TRBJ2-1; D remains unclear. V gave up 0 bases and J gave up 2 bases, with 8 bases separating them. The CDR3 covers 15 residues. CDR1 is MNHEY and CDR2 is SMNVEV in the germline V gene (reference sequence).

The chain uses TRBV29-1 and TRBJ2-7, with D perhaps TRBD2 (6 bases). The ends were cut back, 1 base at V and 7 bases at J, with 20 bases in the middle. Germline CDR1 SQVTM, CDR2 ANQGSEA. The CDR3 totals 15 residues. CDR3 sequence: CSVEVEFGGMREQYF. In DNA, the CDR3 is TGCAGCGTTGAAGTAGAATTTGGGGGGATGAGAGAGCAGTACTTC.

CDR3 in amino acids: CASSQDPGGNYEQYF. For the CDR3, the DNA is TGCGCCAGCAGCCAAGATCCAGGGGGGAATTACGAGCAGTACTTC. The V gene is TRBV4-1, the J gene TRBJ2-7; a weak D match, TRBD1 (7 bases). The CDR3 covers 15 residues. Germline CDR1 and CDR2: MGHRA and YSYEKL. The V and J ends lost 0 bases and 4 bases respectively, with 13 bases between them.

This clonotype was picked up a small number of times. The gene calls are TRBV7-6 and TRBJ1-2, with 7 bases matching TRBD1. The CDR3 contains 16 residues. The germline V gene has CDR1 SGHVS and CDR2 FNYEAQ. J gave up 3 bases and V 5 bases, and 12 bases lay outside the gene matches. This CDR3 is CASSPTFLTGDYGYTF. DNA of the CDR3: TGTGCCAGCAGCCCCACTTTTCTAACAGGGGACTATGGCTACACCTTC.

The table lists this clonotype with a few counts. The V and J genes are TRBV7-6 and TRBJ2-3; D not resolved. The CDR3 length is 12 residues. Germline V gene sequence: CDR1 SGHVS, CDR2 FNYEAQ. V gave up 6 bases and J gave up 2 bases, with 6 bases separating them. CDR3 amino acids: CASRVDTDTQYF. The CDR3 DNA reads TGTGCCAGCAGGGTAGACACAGATACGCAGTATTTT.